These 11 T cell receptor beta chains were sequenced from one sample in a study of cytomegalovirus exposure and HLA in healthy donors. The primer mix had 60 Vbeta and 13 Jbeta primers. The table came from immunoSEQ multiplex PCR; TCRdb's copy has only in-frame clones and leaves some out. The sample totals about 200,000 clones. Sequencing was performed on PBMCs. Every receptor here comes from a boy aged 5-17 years in good health and CMV-seronegative.

The V call is TRBV6-9, the J call TRBJ2-7; 13 nucleotides agree with TRBD2. With 4 bases clipped from V and 7 bases from J, the junction kept 7 bases outside the gene matches. Germline assignment: CDR1 MNHGY and CDR2 SVAAGI. The CDR3 is 15 residues long. The CDR3: CASSCPGLAGREQYF. In DNA, the CDR3 is TGTGCCAGCAGTTGCCCGGGACTAGCGGGGAGAGAGCAGTACTTC.

V usage is TRBV7-3 and J usage is TRBJ2-5; D is ambiguous. Trimming shortened V by 5 bases and J by 3 bases, and 13 bases separated the two germline ends. Germline V gene data show CDR1 as SGHTA and CDR2 as FQGTGA. The CDR3 has 14 amino acids. CDR3 coding DNA: TGTGCCAGCAGCCCCGGTGGTGTAGAAGAGACCCAGTACTTC. Translated: CASSPGGVEETQYF.

The V and J genes are TRBV28 and TRBJ2-7; 8 bases are a match to TRBD1. This CDR3 is built from 15 residues. After removal of 1 base from V and 6 bases from J, the junction contained 8 bases not matched to a gene. CDR1 is MDHEN, CDR2 SYDVKM, per germline. CDR3 in DNA: TGTGCCAGCAGTTTATTGGGACAGGAGTACTCCGAGCAGTACTTC. Translation gives CASSLLGQEYSEQYF.

V usage is TRBV4-3 and J usage is TRBJ2-7; TRBD1 aligns across 7 bases. Unmatched junction bases numbered 4, after V lost 1 base and J lost 4 bases. The CDR3 is made up of 14 amino acids. Germline values: CDR1 LGHNA, CDR2 YSLEER. DNA for the CDR3: TGCGCCAGCAGCCAAGGCCAGGGGGAGTACGAGCAGTACTTC. Its translation is CASSQGQGEYEQYF.

The rearrangement joins TRBV30 to TRBJ2-7, with TRBD2 identical over 7 bases. This CDR3 is built from 12 residues. J lost 6 bases, V lost 2 bases, and 4 bases had no gene match. Looked up from germline, CDR1 is GTSNPN and CDR2 is SVGIG (reference sequence). The CDR3 DNA sequence: TGTGCCTGGAGTTTGGCTAGCGGCGAGCAGTACTTC. Protein product: CAWSLASGEQYF. The full variable domain, with the rest looked up from reference TRBV30 and TRBJ2-7, is SQTIHQWPATLVQPVGSPLSLECTVEGTSNPNLYWYRQAAGRGLQLLFYSVGIGQISSEVPQNLSASRPQDRQFILSSKKLLLSDSGFYLCAWSLASGEQYFGPGTRLTVT.

V and J are TRBV9 and TRBJ1-2, with D maybe TRBD1 (6 bases). V was trimmed by 3 bases and J by 6 bases, leaving 9 bases between them. CDR1 and CDR2 (germline): SGDLS, YYNGEE. The CDR3 totals 12 residues. The CDR3 sequence: CASSGQGHGYTF. The CDR3 DNA is TGTGCCAGCAGCGGTCAGGGGCATGGCTACACCTTC.

The chain recombines TRBV5-5 with TRBJ1-4, with D perhaps TRBD1 (5 bases). Germline V gene data show CDR1 as SGHKS and CDR2 as YYEKEE (reference sequence). The CDR3 has 16 amino acids. Trimming shortened V by 5 bases and J by 0 bases, and 14 bases separated the two germline ends. The CDR3 is CASRKTGVTTNEKLFF. For the CDR3, the DNA is TGTGCCAGCAGGAAAACAGGAGTTACAACTAATGAAAAACTGTTTTTT.

The chain uses TRBV15 and TRBJ1-2; D perhaps matches TRBD1 (5 bases). This CDR3 is 15 amino acids long. V lost 0 bases, J lost 3 bases, and 11 bases lay in between. Looked up from germline, CDR1 is LNHNV and CDR2 is YYDKDF (reference sequence). In DNA form, the CDR3 reads TGTGCCACCAGCAGAGATCTCGCCAGGGACTATGGCTACACCTTC. Protein product: CATSRDLARDYGYTF.

V is TRBV5-1 and J is TRBJ2-5, with D unclear. Gene TRBJ2-7 matches the end of the DNA better, so the J call may be wrong. Germline CDR1 is SGHRS and CDR2 is YFSETQ. CDR3 length: 12 amino acids. In DNA form, the CDR3 reads TGCGCCAGCAGCTTGGGCTACTACGAGCAGTACTTC. Translated: CASSLGYYEQYF.

The gene calls are TRBV11-2 and TRBJ2-7; D gene ambiguous. CDR1 and CDR2 (germline): SGHAT, FQNNGV. The V end was cut by 6 bases, the J end by 5 bases, with 14 bases between. The CDR3 length is 13 residues. The CDR3 DNA is TGTGCCAGCAGGCCCCTTGGAGCCAACGAGCAGTACTTC. As protein: CASRPLGANEQYF. Drawing the rest from reference TRBV11-2 and TRBJ2-7, the complete variable domain is EAGVAQSPRYKIIEKRQSVAFWCNPISGHATLYWYQQILGQGPKLLIQFQNNGVVDDSQLPKDRFSAERLKGVDSTLKIQPAKLEDSAVYLCASRPLGANEQYFGPGTRLTVT.

The V call is TRBV6-5, the J call TRBJ2-7, with D maybe TRBD1 (6 bases). The CDR3 covers 14 residues. V was trimmed by 2 bases and J by 6 bases, leaving 14 bases between them. CDR1 and CDR2 from the germline V gene are MNHEY and SVGAGI. CDR3 bases: TGTGCCAGCAGTTACGCCAGGGGTCTCCTCGAGCAGTACTTC. Translation: CASSYARGLLEQYF.